The clone carrying this T cell receptor beta chain was detected a few times. Repertoires were generated with immunoSEQ multiplex PCR, while TCRdb's copy carries only in-frame clones and drops some. The sample consists of around 18,000 clones, around three fifths of them appearing once. Indicated treatment: randomized to nivolumab then ipilimumab (arm A) or the reverse (arm B). DNA-damaging chemotherapy had not been given to any patient beforehand. PBMC sorting kept live CD3+CD8+ cells without CD19 or CD56. This specimen comes from a study of sequential checkpoint blockade in melanoma. Study in general: First-line arms were nivolumab then ipilimumab, or the reverse, randomized 1:1. After both sequences, patients received maintenance nivolumab.

The clonotype comes from a human donor with melanoma. This specimen was CD8+ T cells sorted from blood (inferred from file names), taken from a patient given nivolumab and ipilimumab in sequence.

The CDR3 DNA is TGTGCCAGCAGCTCAAGCGGGGGGCGGTACAATGAGCAGTTCTTC. This encodes CASSSSGGRYNEQFF. The rearrangement uses TRBV28 and TRBJ2-1; 9 bases map to TRBD2. V shed 6 bases and J 4 bases; nucleotides not matched to a gene: 7. Germline CDR1 reads MDHEN; CDR2 reads SYDVKM. The CDR3 has 15 amino acids. The full variable domain, completed using reference TRBV28 and TRBJ2-1, is DVKVTQSSRYLVKRTGEKVFLECVQDMDHENMFWYRQDPGLGLRLIYFSYDVKMKEKGDIPEGYSVSREKKERFSLILESASTNQTSMYLCASSSSGGRYNEQFFGPGTRLTVL.